This T cell receptor beta chain was documented in a study of shared clonotypes between healthy human individuals. Study-wide findings and caveats: Clonotype sharing across donors was expected to vary with sequencing depth.

Only CD45RO-negative cells positively selected for CCR7 counted as naive CD8 cells, so terminally differentiated effector memory CD45RA+ cells were excluded. The data were produced by immunoSEQ multiplex PCR, yet TCRdb's version contains in-frame clones alone and is incomplete. The sample comprises some 1,900,000 clones, roughly 94% of which are singletons, and around 1.2% rests with the top ten. Remarks on this clone: What it recognizes is unknown.

Germline V lookup: CDR1 LGHNA, CDR2 YSLEER. This CDR3 is 17 amino acids long. With 4 bases removed from V and 2 bases from J, the gap between germline ends came to 21 bases. The clonotype was recovered from a man between 18 and 29 years old in good health. The sequencing sample was made of naive CD8+ T cells sorted from blood. The V and J genes are TRBV4-3 and TRBJ2-7; the D gene could be TRBD1 or TRBD2 (6 bases each). CDR3 DNA: TGCGCCAGCAGCCCCACAAGGGCGGACGGGGGCCCCTACGAGCAGTACTTC. It translates to CASSPTRADGGPYEQYF.